The 17 T cell receptor beta chains in this list originate from one sample, sequenced in a study of T cells in Graves' hyperthyroidism and ophthalmopathy. RNA transcripts served as the template for amplifying TCR beta CDR3 regions. RT-PCR in the first round (using the HTBI primer set) targeted the TCR CDR3. Via MiXCR, TCRdb re-called the multiplex PCR reads, giving one row per CDR3 protein. Of around 690,000 distinct CDR3 sequences in the sample, around 16% were seen once. The sample taken for sequencing was blood. Receptors were obtained from a man over 45 with Graves' hyperthyroidism.

DNA for the CDR3: TGTGCCAGCAGTTTTAACATAGGTGGGAAACTGTTTTTT. Its protein is CASSFNIGGKLFF. The chain recombines TRBV12-3 or TRBV12-4 with TRBJ1-4; D remains ambiguous. Trimming pared 3 bases from V and 11 bases from J, leaving 13 bases between. The CDR3 consists of 13 residues.

This clonotype was detected ten times or more. An end of the junction differs from the germline gene, which may be a read error. The chain joins TRBV6-1 to TRBJ2-2; tentatively, D is TRBD2 (7 bases). CDR3 length: 15 residues. Germline lookup yields CDR1 MNHNS and CDR2 SASEGT. CDR3 DNA: TGTGCCAGCAGCGAAGGGGGGGCGAACACCGGGGAGCTGTTTTTT. The encoded protein is CASSEGGANTGELFF.

A single count supports this clonotype. This chain links TRBV24-1 with TRBJ2-7, with D possibly matching TRBD1 (6 bases). From germline, CDR1 is KGHDR and CDR2 SFDVKD. The CDR3 has 15 residues. Trimming shortened V by 4 bases and J by 5 bases, and 17 bases separated the two germline ends. CDR3 nucleotide sequence: TGTGCCACCAGTGACTCAGGGGCCGTGTCCAACGAGCAGTACTTC. Protein: CATSDSGAVSNEQYF.

This clonotype was detected once. The chain links TRBV3-1 to TRBJ2-2, with D tentatively TRBD1 or TRBD2 (5 bases each). V was clipped by 0 bases and J by 0 bases, with 11 bases between them. The CDR3 consists of 17 residues. Germline CDR1 reads LGHDT; CDR2 reads YNNKEL (reference sequence). The CDR3 region is CASSQDGRDANTGELFF. As DNA, the CDR3 is TGTGCCAGCAGCCAAGATGGCCGGGACGCGAACACCGGGGAGCTGTTTTTT.

This clonotype was counted ten times or more. The gene calls are TRBV5-1 and TRBJ2-3, with TRBD2 identical over 13 bases. CDR1 is SGHRS and CDR2 is YFSETQ in the germline V gene. This CDR3 comprises 16 residues. The V segment lost 4 bases and the J segment 6 bases; nucleotides outside the gene matches: 8. Here the CDR3 reads CASSQGLAGSADTQYF. As DNA, the CDR3 is TGCGCCAGCAGCCAGGGACTAGCGGGATCGGCGGATACGCAGTATTTT.

For this clonotype: At one end the junction does not follow the germline gene, possibly because of a read error. The chain combines TRBV11-1 with TRBJ2-1; D unresolved. The CDR3 runs to 15 residues. Germline V CDR1 and CDR2: SGHAT, FQDESV (reference sequence). The CDR3 DNA follows: TGTGCCAGCAGCTTATCAGGTCCCTGCTACAATGAGCACTTCTTC. Its translation is CASSLSGPCYNEHFF.

The chain joins TRBV6-1 to TRBJ2-6; D uncertain. Germline lookup yields CDR1 MNHNS and CDR2 SASEGT. The CDR3 contains 15 residues. The V and J ends lost 2 bases and 0 bases respectively, with 5 bases between them. CDR3 sequence (DNA): TGTGCCAGCAGTGAACTATCCTCTGGGGCCAACGTCCTGACTTTC. Its translation is CASSELSSGANVLTF.

This clonotype was found many times. The chain links TRBV7-2 to TRBJ2-1; possibly TRBD2 for D (7 bases). The CDR3 extends over 17 amino acids. Germline V gene data show CDR1 as SGHTA and CDR2 as FQGNSA. Between the trimmed V and J ends, which lost 3 bases and 4 bases, there was a span of 19 bases. The CDR3 DNA follows: TGTGCCAGCAGCTTCCTGGGAGGGGGAGGACTGTACAATGAGCAGTTCTTC. This translates into CASSFLGGGGLYNEQFF.

This clonotype came up a few times. This sequence joins TRBV14 and TRBJ2-7; D unresolved. The CDR3 is 14 residues long. V lost 5 bases and J lost 2, with 13 bases in between. CDR1 is SGHDN, CDR2 FVKESK, per germline. The CDR3 reads CASSKPGQTYEQYF. The CDR3 region has the DNA TGTGCCAGCAGCAAACCGGGCCAGACCTACGAGCAGTACTTC.

This clonotype was detected only a few times. This rearrangement joins TRBV20-1 to TRBJ2-7, with a tentative D call TRBD1 (6 bases). The CDR3 runs to 14 residues. Germline CDR1 is DFQATT and CDR2 is SNEGSKA (reference sequence). V lost 6 bases and J 1 base, leaving 16 bases between the germline ends. This CDR3 reads CSAKPGTISYEQYF. DNA for the CDR3: TGCAGTGCGAAGCCCGGGACAATATCCTACGAGCAGTACTTC.

This clonotype was observed a few times. The chain is built from TRBV29-1 and TRBJ1-2, with D perhaps matching TRBD1 (5 bases). Germline values: CDR1 SQVTM, CDR2 ANQGSEA. V was shortened by 6 bases and J by 4 bases, with 12 bases between the two germline ends. The CDR3 totals 12 residues. The CDR3 spells CSVALGAYGYTF. The CDR3 nucleotides are TGCAGCGTAGCCCTCGGGGCCTATGGCTACACCTTC. The whole variable domain, filled in from reference TRBV29-1 and TRBJ1-2, reads SAVISQKPSRDICQRGTSLTIQCQVDSQVTMMFWYRQQPGQSLTLIATANQGSEATYESGFVIDKFPISRPNLTFSTLTVSNMSPEDSSIYLCSVALGAYGYTFGSGTRLTVV.

In this sample, this clonotype turned up many times. CDR3 region: CASSSPRGVNYGYTF. In DNA form, the CDR3 reads TGTGCCAGCAGTTCCCCCCGAGGAGTTAACTATGGCTACACCTTC. The V gene is TRBV6-1, the J gene TRBJ1-2; the D is unclear. The germline CDR1 and CDR2 sequences are MNHNS and SASEGT. CDR3 size: 15 residues. The V gene lost 5 bases and the J gene lost 1 base, with 14 bases spanning the gap.

This clonotype was seen many times. The CDR3 sequence: CASRGVLANTQYF. The CDR3 bases are TGTGCCAGCAGGGGGGTGCTAGCAAATACGCAGTATTTT. V gene TRBV27 combines with J gene TRBJ2-3; D possibly matches TRBD1 or TRBD2 (5 bases each). The germline V and J ends were trimmed by 6 bases and 7 bases, with 14 bases remaining between them. The CDR3 has 13 residues. Germline V lookup: CDR1 MNHEY, CDR2 SMNVEV (reference sequence).

This clonotype was counted ten times or more. V usage is TRBV12-3 or TRBV12-4 and J usage is TRBJ2-1; the D gene is possibly TRBD2 (6 bases). Trimming removed 6 bases at V and 9 bases at J, with 27 bases between. The CDR3 has 17 residues. The CDR3 nucleotides are TGTGCCAGCAGACAAACTGGGGGGACCGCAAGGTTGGGTGAGCAGTTCTTC. Protein sequence: CASRQTGGTARLGEQFF.

This clonotype was counted between two and nine times. This rearrangement joins TRBV24-1 to TRBJ2-5, with TRBD2 matching over 8 bases. Germline V lookup: CDR1 KGHDR, CDR2 SFDVKD. The V segment lost 3 bases and the J segment 4 bases; nucleotides outside the gene matches: 9. This CDR3 is 16 amino acids long. The CDR3 loop is CATSDRRLAFPETQYF. CDR3 in DNA: TGTGCCACCAGTGATAGAAGACTAGCGTTCCCAGAGACCCAGTACTTC.

Many counts were recorded for this clonotype. The chain has TRBV14 and TRBJ2-1, with D perhaps matching TRBD2 (6 bases). The CDR3 contains 16 residues. Looked up from germline, CDR1 is SGHDN and CDR2 is FVKESK. Trimming shortened V by 4 bases and J by 0 bases, and 13 bases separated the two germline ends. The CDR3 coding sequence is TGTGCCAGCAGCCCCCTTGGGCGGGACTCCTACAATGAGCAGTTCTTC. Residues: CASSPLGRDSYNEQFF.

This clonotype was observed a few times. V is TRBV24-1 and J is TRBJ2-3, with D unresolved. CDR1 is KGHDR and CDR2 is SFDVKD in the germline V gene. V lost 1 base and J 5 bases, leaving 9 bases between the germline ends. The CDR3 length is 14 residues. The CDR3 protein is CATSDFNTLDTQYF. CDR3 coding DNA: TGTGCCACCAGTGATTTTAACACCTTAGATACGCAGTATTTT.